The 25 T cell receptor beta chains listed next were all sequenced from one sample in a study of beta chain features in type 1 diabetes. Study observations and caveats: Shorter TCRB CDR3s, moderately but significantly so, were found in Type 1 diabetes patients in all four CD4+ subsets.

These TCRs' antigens remain unknown. The study reverse transcribed the entire isolated RNA, so it sequenced expressed TCRB transcripts. The method was immunoSEQ multiplex PCR; TCRdb's version includes in-frame clones alone and lacks a portion of them. The sample includes hundreds of thousands of clones, about 14% of them seen just once. Sequenced material: naive CD4+ T cells from blood. The source of these receptors is a man aged 18 to 29 with type 1 diabetes.

This clone turned up a few times. J is TRBJ1-5 and V is TRBV30; D remains ambiguous. V was shortened by 2 bases and J by 0 bases, with 8 bases between the two germline ends. The CDR3 covers 14 residues. CDR1 GTSNPN and CDR2 SVGIG come from the germline V gene (reference sequence). The CDR3 coding sequence is TGTGCCTGGAGTTGGGGTCTTAGCAATCAGCCCCAGCATTTT. Its translation is CAWSWGLSNQPQHF.

This clone was found a few times. The rearrangement joins TRBV29-1 to TRBJ1-1; D call uncertain. The CDR3 totals 13 residues. The germline V gene has CDR1 SQVTM and CDR2 ANQGSEA. V lost 3 bases and J lost 4, with 12 bases in between. The CDR3 here is CSVEGRPGTEAFF. CDR3 nucleotides: TGCAGCGTTGAGGGTAGGCCGGGCACTGAAGCTTTCTTT. Supplemented by reference TRBV29-1 and TRBJ1-1, the full variable domain reads SAVISQKPSRDICQRGTSLTIQCQVDSQVTMMFWYRQQPGQSLTLIATANQGSEATYESGFVIDKFPISRPNLTFSTLTVSNMSPEDSSIYLCSVEGRPGTEAFFGQGTRLTVV.

This clone appeared a few times. The chain combines TRBV2 with TRBJ1-2; the D is unclear. V lost 4 bases and J lost 2, with 5 bases in between. The germline gives CDR1 SNHLY, CDR2 FYNNEI. The CDR3 covers 12 residues. DNA for the CDR3: TGTGCCAGCAGTGGTAGAAACTATGGCTACACCTTC. As protein: CASSGRNYGYTF.

In its sample, this clone was seen a few times. The chain combines TRBV5-6 with TRBJ2-5; 10 bases are shared with TRBD2. V was clipped by 6 bases and J by 4 bases; unmatched bases: 18. The CDR3 sequence is 18 residues long. Germline CDR1 is SGHDT and CDR2 is YYEEEE. CDR3 in amino acids: CASIRLAGVGSVRETQYF. The CDR3 DNA reads TGTGCCAGCATCAGGCTAGCGGGAGTTGGGAGTGTGAGAGAGACCCAGTACTTC.

The V and J genes are TRBV30 and TRBJ2-5; either TRBD1 or TRBD2 may fit D (5 bases each). The CDR3 totals 12 residues. The V end lost 1 base, the J end lost 7 bases, and 10 bases lay between the germline ends. Germline loops: CDR1 GTSNPN, CDR2 SVGIG (reference sequence). CDR3 residues: CAWSAPRGTQYF. The CDR3 nucleotides are TGTGCCTGGAGTGCCCCGAGGGGGACCCAGTACTTC.

This clone was observed a handful of times. V is TRBV5-1 and J is TRBJ2-1; tentative D call: TRBD2 (6 bases). CDR3 size: 16 residues. Germline V gives CDR1 SGHRS, CDR2 YFSETQ. The ends were cut back, 0 bases at V and 1 base at J, with 11 bases in the middle. CDR3 coding DNA: TGCGCCAGCAGCTTGGTCGGTAGCGGATCCTACAATGAGCAGTTCTTC. Translating it yields CASSLVGSGSYNEQFF. Full variable domain (outside the CDR3, taken from reference TRBV5-1 and TRBJ2-1): KAGVTQTPRYLIKTRGQQVTLSCSPISGHRSVSWYQQTPGQGLQFLFEYFSETQRNKGNFPGRFSGRQFSNSRSEMNVSTLELGDSALYLCASSLVGSGSYNEQFFGPGTRLTVL.

The V and J genes are TRBV30 and TRBJ1-5; D unresolved. This CDR3 is built from 14 residues. The germline V and J ends were trimmed by 3 bases and 3 bases, with 12 bases remaining between them. Germline V lookup: CDR1 GTSNPN, CDR2 SVGIG (reference sequence). The CDR3 bases are TGTGCCTGGAGGGGTGTGGGGTTCAATCAGCCCCAGCATTTT. This sequence encodes CAWRGVGFNQPQHF.

This clone was seen more than once but under ten times. The V call is TRBV30, the J call TRBJ2-1; 9 positions match TRBD1. The junction had 13 bases not matched to a gene; V was cut back by 1 base and J by 9 bases. This CDR3 is built from 16 residues. The germline CDR1 and CDR2 sequences are GTSNPN and SVGIG (reference sequence). DNA for the CDR3: TGTGCCTGGAGTGCCCCTACAGGGGGCGAATACGGTGAGCAGTTCTTC. Encoded protein: CAWSAPTGGEYGEQFF.

This clone was seen a handful of times. The chain employs TRBV11-2 and TRBJ2-1, with 8 bases fitting TRBD2. This CDR3 contains 16 residues. Germline V gene lookup returns CDR1 SGHAT and CDR2 FQNNGV. After removal of 5 bases from V and 6 bases from J, the junction contained 12 bases not matched to a gene. CDR3 coding DNA: TGTGCCAGCAGCACGACCGGGACTAGGAAGGCCAATGAGCAGTTCTTC. As protein: CASSTTGTRKANEQFF.

The rearrangement uses TRBV11-1 and TRBJ2-5, with 7 nucleotides matching TRBD2. V lost 2 bases, J lost 1 base, and 16 bases stayed unmatched. The germline V gene encodes CDR1 SGHAT and CDR2 FQDESV (reference sequence). The CDR3 spans 19 residues. The CDR3 DNA reads as TGTGCCAGCAGCTTAAGGTTGGCGTTCCAGCGGGGACTCCAAGAGACCCAGTACTTC. Its protein is CASSLRLAFQRGLQETQYF.

This clone was observed a handful of times. J is TRBJ2-5 and V is TRBV10-3, with D possibly matching TRBD1 (5 bases). Germline CDR1 ENHRY, CDR2 SYGVKD. V was shortened by 2 bases and J by 4 bases, with 17 bases between the two germline ends. There are 16 residues in the CDR3. The CDR3 region is CAISERHFLGPETQYF. The CDR3 DNA sequence: TGTGCCATCAGTGAGAGACATTTCCTGGGGCCAGAGACCCAGTACTTC.

The chain is built from TRBV2 and TRBJ2-1; D may match TRBD1 or TRBD2 (5 bases each). The germline V gene encodes CDR1 SNHLY and CDR2 FYNNEI. Trimming removed 6 bases at V and 1 base at J, with 22 bases between. The CDR3 has 18 residues. Written as DNA, the CDR3 is TGTGCCAGCAGCGTCGGAAGAAAGGGGAGAAGTTCCTACAATGAGCAGTTCTTC. Translated: CASSVGRKGRSSYNEQFF.

The gene calls are TRBV5-1 and TRBJ2-3; D uncertain. V was shortened by 0 bases and J by 2 bases, with 10 bases between the two germline ends. The CDR3 runs 15 residues. CDR1 SGHRS and CDR2 YFSETQ come from the germline V gene. The CDR3 is CASSLGASYTDTQYF. The CDR3 region has the DNA TGCGCCAGCAGCTTGGGTGCCAGCTACACAGATACGCAGTATTTT.

The chain couples TRBV30 to TRBJ2-5; D not certain. The CDR3 runs to 11 residues. CDR1 and CDR2 from the germline V gene are GTSNPN and SVGIG (reference sequence). The V gene lost 2 bases and the J gene lost 3 bases, with 4 bases spanning the gap. The CDR3 is CAWSSEETQYF. In DNA, the CDR3 is TGTGCCTGGAGTTCGGAAGAGACCCAGTACTTC. Together with reference TRBV30 and TRBJ2-5, the CDR3 gives the full variable domain: SQTIHQWPATLVQPVGSPLSLECTVEGTSNPNLYWYRQAAGRGLQLLFYSVGIGQISSEVPQNLSASRPQDRQFILSSKKLLLSDSGFYLCAWSSEETQYFGPGTRLLVL.

The CDR3 protein is CAITGDSNQPQHF. The CDR3 bases are TGTGCCATCACTGGAGATAGCAATCAGCCCCAGCATTTT. The chain joins TRBV10-3 to TRBJ1-5; no clear D gene. Looked up from germline, CDR1 is ENHRY and CDR2 is SYGVKD. This CDR3 comprises 13 residues. Trimming took 7 bases from V and 0 from J, leaving 7 bases between them.

The V gene is TRBV7-2, the J gene TRBJ2-1, with TRBD1 matching 9 bases. There are 16 residues in the CDR3. Unmatched junction bases numbered 5, after V lost 5 bases and J lost 0 bases. Per germline, CDR1 SGHTA and CDR2 FQGNSA. This chain's CDR3 is CASSPRTGDSYNEQFF. Here the CDR3 DNA reads TGTGCCAGCAGCCCGCGGACAGGGGACTCCTACAATGAGCAGTTCTTC.

J is TRBJ2-3 and V is TRBV5-4, with TRBD2 matching 7 bases. The CDR3 is 16 residues long. The V gene end was trimmed by 4 bases and the J gene end by 0 bases; junction bases not matched to a gene: 8. CDR1 and CDR2 from the germline V gene are SGHNT and YYREEE (reference sequence). The CDR3 bases are TGTGCCAGCAGCGTTAGCGGGTTAGCTAGCACAGATACGCAGTATTTT. Protein sequence: CASSVSGLASTDTQYF.

The table lists this clone with a few counts. This chain links TRBV30 with TRBJ1-1; D uncertain. The CDR3 contains 13 residues. The V end was cut by 4 bases, the J end by 7 bases, with 16 bases between. CDR1 is GTSNPN, CDR2 SVGIG, per germline (reference sequence). CDR3 nucleotide sequence: TGTGCCTGGATGTCTTATTCTGGTGGTGAAGCTTTCTTT. It encodes CAWMSYSGGEAFF.

The table lists this clone with a few counts. The genes are TRBV30 and TRBJ1-2; maybe TRBD1 (5 bases). V lost 4 bases and J lost 8, with 11 bases in between. The CDR3 is 11 residues long. Germline lookup yields CDR1 GTSNPN and CDR2 SVGIG (reference sequence). This CDR3 is CAWMSGTGYTF. Written as DNA, the CDR3 is TGTGCCTGGATGAGTGGGACCGGCTACACCTTC.

This clone occurred a few times. This chain connects TRBV5-1 to TRBJ2-7, with a possible D match to TRBD1 (6 bases). From germline, CDR1 is SGHRS and CDR2 YFSETQ. The CDR3 has 14 residues. Trimming shortened V by 4 bases and J by 6 bases, and 17 bases separated the two germline ends. CDR3 sequence: CASSPTGQIPEQYF. Written as DNA, the CDR3 is TGCGCCAGCAGCCCGACAGGACAAATCCCCGAGCAGTACTTC.

This clone was found a few times. The V call is TRBV30, the J call TRBJ1-5; TRBD1 might be the D (6 bases). V was trimmed by 2 bases and J by 3 bases, leaving 11 bases between them. The CDR3 consists of 14 residues. In germline, CDR1 is GTSNPN, CDR2 SVGIG (reference sequence). Here the CDR3 reads CAWSFGQSNQPQHF. The CDR3 DNA reads TGTGCCTGGAGTTTCGGACAGTCCAATCAGCCCCAGCATTTT.

In its sample, this clone was seen a few times. The rearrangement links TRBV7-8 to TRBJ1-5, with D perhaps matching TRBD1 (6 bases). The CDR3 length is 17 residues. The V end lost 0 bases, the J end lost 2 bases, and 14 bases lay between the germline ends. Per the germline V gene, CDR1 is SGHVS and CDR2 is FQNEAQ. CDR3 in amino acids: CASSLASGRGGNQPQHF. For the CDR3, the DNA is TGTGCCAGCAGCTTAGCTTCGGGCAGGGGCGGCAATCAGCCCCAGCATTTT.

V usage is TRBV5-1 and J usage is TRBJ1-2, with unresolved D. CDR1 SGHRS and CDR2 YFSETQ come from the germline V gene. CDR3 size: 13 residues. V lost 0 bases and J 6 bases, leaving 9 bases between the germline ends. The CDR3, as DNA: TGCGCCAGCAGCTTGGATCAGGCGGATGGCTACACCTTC. The encoded protein is CASSLDQADGYTF.

This clone was seen a handful of times. The V call is TRBV2, the J call TRBJ1-2, with TRBD1 matching 9 bases. The V gene's germline CDR1 is SNHLY and CDR2 FYNNEI. With 6 bases clipped from V and 8 bases from J, the junction kept 10 bases outside the gene matches. The CDR3 length is 14 residues. The CDR3 DNA reads TGTGCCAGCAGCTACACAACAGGGGGCGGAGGCTACACCTTC. This encodes CASSYTTGGGGYTF.

This clone was seen a handful of times. V and J are TRBV5-5 and TRBJ2-1; D not certain. The CDR3 sequence is 13 residues long. Germline CDR1 is SGHKS and CDR2 is YYEKEE (reference sequence). V was trimmed by 6 bases and J by 4 bases, leaving 11 bases between them. The CDR3 protein is CASKWVGYNEQFF. The CDR3 region has the DNA TGTGCCAGCAAGTGGGTCGGATACAATGAGCAGTTCTTC.